This T cell receptor beta chain was documented in a study of blood T cells in healthy people across ages. Findings of the study overall: Roughly linear declines in TCR beta diversity per million T cells occurred with age.

As regards this clonotype: Antigen specificity is unknown.

Primers used in a second PCR of about 7 to 11 cycles were a sample-barcoded 5' primer and a J-beta primer mix. Carrying 12 random nucleotides, a template-switch adaptor labeled each individual cDNA molecule. Any given sample supplied a minimum of 2.5 million CDR3-containing paired-end reads. In TCRdb, the 5' RACE reads were re-called with MiXCR into one record per CDR3 protein. The table shows approximately 1.5 million distinct CDR3 sequences, with around 40% occurring only once. Peripheral blood from each donor was collected in a volume of 9.5 to 10 milliliters. V gave up 6 bases and J gave up 4 bases; unmatched junction bases: 3. The CDR3 has 14 amino acids. CDR1 MNHEY and CDR2 SVGEGT come from the germline V gene.

This rearrangement joins TRBV6-2 or TRBV6-3 to TRBJ2-3, with 11 bases that match TRBD2. The receptor was isolated from a woman between 18 and 30 years old in good health. Source material: blood. The CDR3 region has the DNA TGTGCCAGCAGGGGACTAGCGGTCCCAGATACGCAGTATTTT. It yields the protein CASRGLAVPDTQYF.